These T cell receptor beta chains were read from a single sample in a study of metastatic and nonmetastatic thyroid tumors. From the PCR reads, TCRdb re-called clones with MiXCR. The data contain under 30,000 clones, 20% of them singletons. The sequenced sample consisted of blood. The receptors here all came from a female donor with papillary thyroid cancer or a benign thyroid nodule (not recorded which). Some clones in this sample may be carry-over from other donors' samples. CDR3s include the opening cysteine and the closing phenylalanine or tryptophan. A D gene is named only where the DNA matches it firmly. Only some rows state a clone size, as once, few, many or a class for expanded clones.

CASSLLGQGDTGELFF	TGTGCCAGCAGCTTGTTGGGGCAGGGCGACACCGGGGAGCTGTTTTTT	NA	NA	TRBV5-5	TRBJ2-2
CASSAVSGGAELRNEQFF	TGTGCCAGCAGCGCGGTTAGCGGGGGGGCAGAGCTACGCAATGAGCAGTTCTTC	many	NA	TRBV3-2	TRBJ2-1
CASRFGRGLSGNTIYF	TGTGCCAGCAGATTTGGACGGGGCCTCTCTGGAAACACCATATATTTT	many	NA	TRBV5-8	TRBJ1-3
CASGAMGLAYTGELFF	TGTGCTAGTGGTGCGATGGGACTAGCCTACACCGGGGAGCTGTTTTTT	few	TRBD2	TRBV12-5	TRBJ2-2
CASSILLNFDEQFF	TGTGCCAGTAGTATACTACTAAACTTTGATGAGCAGTTCTTC	few	NA	TRBV19	TRBJ2-1
CASSLGTYEQYF	TGTGCCAGCAGTTTGGGGACCTACGAGCAGTACTTC	few	NA	TRBV6-2/TRBV6-3	TRBJ2-7
CASKHRVAPTYEQYF	TGTGCCAGCAAACACCGCGTAGCGCCCACCTACGAGCAGTACTTC	few	NA	TRBV6-2/TRBV6-3	TRBJ2-7
CASSLARWETQYF	TGTGCCAGCAGCTTAGCGCGGTGGGAGACCCAGTACTTC	many	NA	TRBV7-2	TRBJ2-5
CASSDGESTEAFF	TGTGCCAGCAGTGACGGAGAGAGCACTGAAGCTTTCTTT	few	NA	TRBV6-1	TRBJ1-1
CASSTGTGWDETQYF	TGTGCCAGCAGTACCGGGACAGGTTGGGATGAGACCCAGTACTTC	NA	TRBD1	TRBV25-1	TRBJ2-5